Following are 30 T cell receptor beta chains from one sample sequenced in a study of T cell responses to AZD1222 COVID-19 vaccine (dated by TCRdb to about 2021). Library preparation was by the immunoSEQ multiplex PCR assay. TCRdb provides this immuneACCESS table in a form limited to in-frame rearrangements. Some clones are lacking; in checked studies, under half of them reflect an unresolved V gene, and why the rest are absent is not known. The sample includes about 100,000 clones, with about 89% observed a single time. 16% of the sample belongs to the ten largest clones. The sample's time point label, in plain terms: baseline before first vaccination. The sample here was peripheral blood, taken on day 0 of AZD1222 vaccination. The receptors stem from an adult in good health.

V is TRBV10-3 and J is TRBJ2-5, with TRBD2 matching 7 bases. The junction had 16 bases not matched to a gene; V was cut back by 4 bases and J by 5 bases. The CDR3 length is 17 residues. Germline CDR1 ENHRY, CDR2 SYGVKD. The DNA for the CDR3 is TGTGCCATCAGTGTTGAGGCAGCGGGATCCACGGTCGAGACCCAGTACTTC. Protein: CAISVEAAGSTVETQYF.

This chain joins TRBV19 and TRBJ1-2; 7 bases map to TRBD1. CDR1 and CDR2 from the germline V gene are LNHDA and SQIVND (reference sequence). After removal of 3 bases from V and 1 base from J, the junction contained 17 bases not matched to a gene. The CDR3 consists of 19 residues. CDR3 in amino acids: CASSISRTGEPTNNYGYTF. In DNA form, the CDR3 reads TGTGCCAGTAGTATTTCCAGAACAGGGGAACCCACCAATAACTATGGCTACACCTTC.

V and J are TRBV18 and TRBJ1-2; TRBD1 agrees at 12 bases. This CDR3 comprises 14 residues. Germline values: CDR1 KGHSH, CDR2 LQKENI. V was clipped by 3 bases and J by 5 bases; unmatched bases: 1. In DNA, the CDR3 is TGTGCCAGCTCACCGGGACAGGGGGCTTATGGCTACACCTTC. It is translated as CASSPGQGAYGYTF.

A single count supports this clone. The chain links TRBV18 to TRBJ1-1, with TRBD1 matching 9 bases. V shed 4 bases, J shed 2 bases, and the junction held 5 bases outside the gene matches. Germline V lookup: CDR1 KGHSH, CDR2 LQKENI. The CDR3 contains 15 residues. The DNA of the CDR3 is TGTGCCAGCTCACTCTCGACAGGGGGAAACACTGAAGCTTTCTTT. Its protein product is CASSLSTGGNTEAFF.

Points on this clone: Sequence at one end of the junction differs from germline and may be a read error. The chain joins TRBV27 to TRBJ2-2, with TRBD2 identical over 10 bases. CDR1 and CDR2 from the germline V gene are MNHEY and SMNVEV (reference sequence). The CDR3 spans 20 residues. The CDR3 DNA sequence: TGTGCCAGCAGTGTTGAGCGGGGGGGCGACAACGATTGGAACCCCGGGGAGCTGTTTTTT. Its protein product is CASSVERGGDNDWNPGELFF.

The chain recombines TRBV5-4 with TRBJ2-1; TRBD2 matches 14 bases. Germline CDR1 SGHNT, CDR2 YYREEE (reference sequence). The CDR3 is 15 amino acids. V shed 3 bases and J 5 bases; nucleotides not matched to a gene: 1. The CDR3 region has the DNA TGTGCCAGCAGCTCGACTAGCGGGAGGGACAATGAGCAGTTCTTC. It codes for CASSSTSGRDNEQFF. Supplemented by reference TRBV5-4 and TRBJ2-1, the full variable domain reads ETGVTQSPTHLIKTRGQQVTLRCSSQSGHNTVSWYQQALGQGPQFIFQYYREEENGRGNFPPRFSGLQFPNYSSELNVNALELDDSALYLCASSSTSGRDNEQFFGPGTRLTVL.

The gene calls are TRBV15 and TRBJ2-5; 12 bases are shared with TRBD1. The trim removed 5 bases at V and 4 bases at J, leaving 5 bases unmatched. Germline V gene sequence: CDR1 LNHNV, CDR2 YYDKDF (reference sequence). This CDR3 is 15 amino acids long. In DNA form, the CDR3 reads TGTGCCACCAGCTGGGGGACAGGGGGCGGAGAGACCCAGTACTTC. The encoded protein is CATSWGTGGGETQYF.

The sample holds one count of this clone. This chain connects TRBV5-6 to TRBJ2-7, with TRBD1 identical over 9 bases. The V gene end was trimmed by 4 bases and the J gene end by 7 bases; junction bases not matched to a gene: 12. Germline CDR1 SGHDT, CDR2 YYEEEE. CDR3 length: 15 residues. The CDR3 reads CASSRAGTGWGEQYF. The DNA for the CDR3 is TGTGCCAGCAGCCGAGCCGGGACAGGGTGGGGGGAGCAGTACTTC.

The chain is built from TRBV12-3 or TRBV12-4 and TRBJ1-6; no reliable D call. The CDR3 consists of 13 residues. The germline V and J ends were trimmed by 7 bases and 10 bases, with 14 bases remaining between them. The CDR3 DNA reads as TGTGCCAGCACCCTGACGGGTTCCTCACCCCTCCACTTT. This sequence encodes CASTLTGSSPLHF.

Written as DNA, the CDR3 is TGTGCCAGCAGTTTATCCGGGTTTTTGGAGACCCAGTACTTC. Protein: CASSLSGFLETQYF. The chain couples TRBV27 to TRBJ2-5; D uncertain. Trimming took 0 bases from V and 5 from J, leaving 10 bases between them. CDR1 is MNHEY and CDR2 is SMNVEV in the germline V gene (reference sequence). CDR3 length: 14 residues.

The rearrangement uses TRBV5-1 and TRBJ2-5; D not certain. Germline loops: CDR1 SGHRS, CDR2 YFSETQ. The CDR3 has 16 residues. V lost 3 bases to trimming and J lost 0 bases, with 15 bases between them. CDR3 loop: CASSSNGPSYQETQYF. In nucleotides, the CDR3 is TGCGCCAGCAGCTCTAATGGGCCCTCGTACCAAGAGACCCAGTACTTC.

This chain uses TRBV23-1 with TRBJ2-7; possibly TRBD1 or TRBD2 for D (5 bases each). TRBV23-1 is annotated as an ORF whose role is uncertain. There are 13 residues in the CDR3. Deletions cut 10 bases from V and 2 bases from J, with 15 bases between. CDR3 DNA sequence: TGCGCCAAAGGGGACCCTACCCCCTACGAGCAGTACTTC. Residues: CAKGDPTPYEQYF.

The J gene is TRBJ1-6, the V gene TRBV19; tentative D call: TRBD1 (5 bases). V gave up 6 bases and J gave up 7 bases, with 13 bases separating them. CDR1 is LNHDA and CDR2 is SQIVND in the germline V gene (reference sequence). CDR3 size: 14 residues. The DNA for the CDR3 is TGTGCCAGTAGGGGCAGGGTGGAAAATTCACCCCTCCACTTT. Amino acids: CASRGRVENSPLHF.

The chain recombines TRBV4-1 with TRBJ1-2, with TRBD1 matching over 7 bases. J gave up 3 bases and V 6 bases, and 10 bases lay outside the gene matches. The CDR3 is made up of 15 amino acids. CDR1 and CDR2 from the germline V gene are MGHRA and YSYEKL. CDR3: CASRIISGTDYGYTF. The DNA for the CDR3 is TGCGCCAGCAGGATCATTTCCGGGACAGACTATGGCTACACCTTC.

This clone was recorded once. Here the CDR3 reads CASSYSRRADTQYF. The CDR3, as DNA: TGTGCCAGCAGTTACTCGAGGCGGGCAGATACGCAGTATTTT. The rearrangement uses TRBV6-5 and TRBJ2-3; perhaps TRBD2 as D (5 bases). CDR3 length: 14 amino acids. V was trimmed by 0 bases and J by 4 bases, leaving 8 bases between them. The germline CDR1 and CDR2 sequences are MNHEY and SVGAGI.

The CDR3 region has the DNA TGCGCCAGCAGCTTGGGGAGGGACAGGATAACCTACAATGAGCAGTTCTTC. Protein: CASSLGRDRITYNEQFF. The chain recombines TRBV5-1 with TRBJ2-1; TRBD1 matches 8 bases. Germline CDR1 SGHRS, CDR2 YFSETQ. V dropped 0 bases and J dropped 2; count of bases not matched to a gene: 7. This CDR3 region has 17 residues. Together with reference TRBV5-1 and TRBJ2-1, the CDR3 gives the full variable domain: KAGVTQTPRYLIKTRGQQVTLSCSPISGHRSVSWYQQTPGQGLQFLFEYFSETQRNKGNFPGRFSGRQFSNSRSEMNVSTLELGDSALYLCASSLGRDRITYNEQFFGPGTRLTVL.

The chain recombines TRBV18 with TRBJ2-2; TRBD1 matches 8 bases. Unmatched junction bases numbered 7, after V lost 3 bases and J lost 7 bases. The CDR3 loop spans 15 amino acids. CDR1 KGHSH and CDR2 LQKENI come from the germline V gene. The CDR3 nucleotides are TGTGCCAGCTCACCCTCAGGGGGCTCTATCGGGGAGCTGTTTTTT. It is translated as CASSPSGGSIGELFF.

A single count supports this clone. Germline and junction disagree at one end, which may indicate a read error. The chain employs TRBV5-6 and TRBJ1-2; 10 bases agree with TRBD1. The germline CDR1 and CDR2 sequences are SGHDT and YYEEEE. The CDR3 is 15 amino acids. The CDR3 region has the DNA TGTGCCAGCAGCTTACTAGGGACAGGGGACTACGGCTACACCTTC. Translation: CASSLLGTGDYGYTF.

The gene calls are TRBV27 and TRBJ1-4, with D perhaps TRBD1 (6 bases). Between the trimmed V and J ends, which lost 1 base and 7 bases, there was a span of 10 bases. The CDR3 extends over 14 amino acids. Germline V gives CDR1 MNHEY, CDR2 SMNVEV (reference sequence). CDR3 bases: TGTGCCAGCAGTTTATGGGGGGCTGGTGAAAAACTGTTTTTT. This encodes CASSLWGAGEKLFF.

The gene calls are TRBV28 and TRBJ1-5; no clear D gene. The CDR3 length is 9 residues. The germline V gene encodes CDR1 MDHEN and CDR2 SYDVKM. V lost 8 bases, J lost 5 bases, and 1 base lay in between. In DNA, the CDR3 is TGTGCCAGCGATCAGCCCCAGCATTTT. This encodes CASDQPQHF.

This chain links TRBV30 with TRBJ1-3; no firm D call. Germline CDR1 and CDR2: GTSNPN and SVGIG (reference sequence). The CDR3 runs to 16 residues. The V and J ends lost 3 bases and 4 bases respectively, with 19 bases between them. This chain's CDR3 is CAWSTGIVRRGNTIYF. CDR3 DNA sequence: TGTGCCTGGAGCACGGGGATCGTCCGAAGGGGAAACACCATATATTTT.

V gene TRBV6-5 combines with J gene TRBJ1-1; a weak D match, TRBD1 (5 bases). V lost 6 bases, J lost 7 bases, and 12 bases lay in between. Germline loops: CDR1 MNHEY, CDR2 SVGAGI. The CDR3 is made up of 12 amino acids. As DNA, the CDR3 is TGTGCCAGCAGGCGGGGGGGGATTGAAGCTTTCTTT. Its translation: CASRRGGIEAFF.

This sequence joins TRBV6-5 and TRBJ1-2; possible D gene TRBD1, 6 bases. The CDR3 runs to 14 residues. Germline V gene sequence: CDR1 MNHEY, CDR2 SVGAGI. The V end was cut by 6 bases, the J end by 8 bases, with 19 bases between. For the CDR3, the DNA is TGTGCCAGCAGGAACGACAGGAGGAGGGAGGGCTACACCTTC. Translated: CASRNDRRREGYTF.

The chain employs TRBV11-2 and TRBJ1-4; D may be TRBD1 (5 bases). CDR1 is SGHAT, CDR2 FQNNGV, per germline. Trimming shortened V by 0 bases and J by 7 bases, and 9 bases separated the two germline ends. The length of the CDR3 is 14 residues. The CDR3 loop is CASSLDRVGEKLFF. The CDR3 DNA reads TGTGCCAGCAGCTTAGACAGGGTGGGTGAAAAACTGTTTTTT.

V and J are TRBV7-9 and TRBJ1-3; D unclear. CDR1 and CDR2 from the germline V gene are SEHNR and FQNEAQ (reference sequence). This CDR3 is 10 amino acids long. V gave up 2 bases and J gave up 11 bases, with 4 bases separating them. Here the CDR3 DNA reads TGTGCCAGCAGCTTACTCTCCATATATTTT. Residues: CASSLLSIYF. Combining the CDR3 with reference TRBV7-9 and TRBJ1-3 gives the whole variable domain DTGVSQNPRHKITKRGQNVTFRCDPISEHNRLYWYRQTLGQGPEFLTYFQNEAQLEKSRLLSDRFSAERPKGSFSTLEIQRTEQGDSAMYLCASSLLSIYFGEGSWLTVV.

The CDR3 bases are TGTGCCAGCCGAAATCACCCCAACACCTTC. Protein product: CASRNHPNTF. V usage is TRBV6-4 and J usage is TRBJ1-2; D unresolved. The V end lost 8 bases, the J end lost 12 bases, and 13 bases lay between the germline ends. CDR1 is MRHNA and CDR2 is SNTAGT in the germline V gene. The CDR3 consists of 10 residues.

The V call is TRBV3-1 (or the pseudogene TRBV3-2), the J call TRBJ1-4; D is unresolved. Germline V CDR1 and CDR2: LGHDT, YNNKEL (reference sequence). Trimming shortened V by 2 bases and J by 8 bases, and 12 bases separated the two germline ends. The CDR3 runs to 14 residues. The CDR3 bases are TGTGCCAGCAGCCAATACTCCGCGGGCGAAAAACTGTTTTTT. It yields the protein CASSQYSAGEKLFF.

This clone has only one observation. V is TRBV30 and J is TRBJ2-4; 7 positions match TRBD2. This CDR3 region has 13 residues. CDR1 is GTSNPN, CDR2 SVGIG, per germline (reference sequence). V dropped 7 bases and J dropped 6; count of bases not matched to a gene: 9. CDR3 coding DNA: TGTGCCTTGATCCACCCGGGGGGAAACATTCAGTACTTC. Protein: CALIHPGGNIQYF.

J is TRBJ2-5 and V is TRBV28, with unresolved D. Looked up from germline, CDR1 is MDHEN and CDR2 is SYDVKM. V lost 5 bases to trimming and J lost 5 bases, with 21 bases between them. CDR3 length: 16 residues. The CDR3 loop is CASSTIPRSLGETQYF. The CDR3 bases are TGTGCCAGCAGTACAATCCCGAGGTCTCTCGGGGAGACCCAGTACTTC.

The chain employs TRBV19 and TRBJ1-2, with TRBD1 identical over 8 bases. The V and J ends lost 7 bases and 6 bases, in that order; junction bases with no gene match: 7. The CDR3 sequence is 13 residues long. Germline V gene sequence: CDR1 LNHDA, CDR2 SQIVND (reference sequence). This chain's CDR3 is CASIRQGFDGYTF. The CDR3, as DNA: TGTGCCAGTATTAGACAGGGGTTTGATGGCTACACCTTC.